This T cell receptor (beta chain) appears in the sequencing data of a study of spatial heterogeneity in lung cancer. This clonotype was detected ten times or more. Time point specified: sample taken at primary tumor resection. Whole RNA from tumor, nontumor lung or frozen PBMC was sequenced unsorted. TCRdb called the 5' RACE reads again in MiXCR, with one record for every CDR3 protein. The sample lists 15,000 or so distinct CDR3 sequences, roughly a fifth occurring once. This CDR3 is 13 amino acids long. V shed 4 bases and J 6 bases; nucleotides not matched to a gene: 5. From germline, CDR1 is WNHNN and CDR2 SYGVQD (reference sequence).

Sequencing was performed on PBMCs, taken at surgery. The source of this sequence is a female donor with early-stage non-small cell lung cancer. The chain has TRBV10-1 and TRBJ2-7; 8 positions match TRBD1. The CDR3 nucleotides are TGCGCCAGCAGTGCAGGGGGCGTAGGCGAGCAGTACTTC. This codes for CASSAGGVGEQYF.